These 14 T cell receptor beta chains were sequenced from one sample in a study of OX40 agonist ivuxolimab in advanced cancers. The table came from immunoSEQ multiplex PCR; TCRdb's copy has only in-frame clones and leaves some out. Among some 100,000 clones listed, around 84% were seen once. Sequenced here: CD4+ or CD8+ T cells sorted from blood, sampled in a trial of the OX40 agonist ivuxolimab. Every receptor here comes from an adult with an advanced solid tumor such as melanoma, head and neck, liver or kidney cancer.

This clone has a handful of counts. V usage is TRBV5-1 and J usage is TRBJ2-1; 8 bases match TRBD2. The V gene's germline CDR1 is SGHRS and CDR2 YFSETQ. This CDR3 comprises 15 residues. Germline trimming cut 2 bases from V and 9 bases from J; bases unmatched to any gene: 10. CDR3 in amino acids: CASSLVPRSGGEQFF. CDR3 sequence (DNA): TGCGCCAGCAGCTTAGTTCCGAGGAGCGGGGGTGAGCAGTTCTTC.

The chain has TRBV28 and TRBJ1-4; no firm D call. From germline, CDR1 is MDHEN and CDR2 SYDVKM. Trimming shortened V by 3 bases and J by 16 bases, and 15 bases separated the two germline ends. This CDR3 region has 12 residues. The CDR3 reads CASSLVGIAPFF. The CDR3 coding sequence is TGTGCCAGCAGTTTGGTCGGGATTGCCCCGTTTTTT.

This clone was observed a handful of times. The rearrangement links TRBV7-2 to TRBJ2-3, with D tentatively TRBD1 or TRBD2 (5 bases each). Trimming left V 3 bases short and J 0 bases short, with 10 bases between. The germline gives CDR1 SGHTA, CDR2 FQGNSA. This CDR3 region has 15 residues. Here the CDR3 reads CASSFAWGSTDTQYF. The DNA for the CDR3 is TGTGCCAGCAGCTTTGCCTGGGGGAGCACAGATACGCAGTATTTT.

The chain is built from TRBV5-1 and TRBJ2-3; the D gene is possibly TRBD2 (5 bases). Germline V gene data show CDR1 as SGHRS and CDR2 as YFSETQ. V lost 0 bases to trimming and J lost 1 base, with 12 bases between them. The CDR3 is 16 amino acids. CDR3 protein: CASSLGRGSGTDTQYF. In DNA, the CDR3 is TGCGCCAGCAGCTTGGGCCGAGGGTCTGGCACAGATACGCAGTATTTT. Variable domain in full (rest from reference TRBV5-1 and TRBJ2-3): KAGVTQTPRYLIKTRGQQVTLSCSPISGHRSVSWYQQTPGQGLQFLFEYFSETQRNKGNFPGRFSGRQFSNSRSEMNVSTLELGDSALYLCASSLGRGSGTDTQYFGPGTRLTVL.

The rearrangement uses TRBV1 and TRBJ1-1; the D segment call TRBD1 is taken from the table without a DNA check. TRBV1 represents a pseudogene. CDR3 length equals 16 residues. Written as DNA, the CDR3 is TGCACCAGCAGCCGGTCGGGTTGGCAGGGGCGAGTTGGAGCTTTCTTT. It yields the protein CTSSRSGWQGRVGAFF.

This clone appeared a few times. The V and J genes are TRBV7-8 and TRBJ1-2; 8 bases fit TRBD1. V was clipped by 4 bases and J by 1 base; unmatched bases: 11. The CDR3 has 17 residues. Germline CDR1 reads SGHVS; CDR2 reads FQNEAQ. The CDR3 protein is CASSSGQGLHYNYGYTF. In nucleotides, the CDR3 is TGTGCCAGCAGCTCCGGACAGGGACTCCATTATAACTATGGCTACACCTTC. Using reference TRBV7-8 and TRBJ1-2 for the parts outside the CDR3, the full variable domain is GAGVSQSPRYKVAKRGQDVALRCDPISGHVSLFWYQQALGQGPEFLTYFQNEAQLDKSGLPSDRFFAERPEGSVSTLKIQRTQQEDSAVYLCASSSGQGLHYNYGYTFGSGTRLTVV.

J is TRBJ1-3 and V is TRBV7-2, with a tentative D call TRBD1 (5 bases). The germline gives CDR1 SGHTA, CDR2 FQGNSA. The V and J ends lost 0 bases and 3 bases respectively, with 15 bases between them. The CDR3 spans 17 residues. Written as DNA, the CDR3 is TGTGCCAGCAGCTTAGCGCCGGGGCAGGGAGGTGGAAACACCATATATTTT. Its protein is CASSLAPGQGGGNTIYF.

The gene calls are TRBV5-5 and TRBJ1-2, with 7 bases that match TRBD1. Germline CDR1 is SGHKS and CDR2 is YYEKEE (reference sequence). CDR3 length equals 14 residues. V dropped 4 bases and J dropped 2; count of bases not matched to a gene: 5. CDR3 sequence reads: CASSERGGNYGYTF. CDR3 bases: TGTGCCAGCAGCGAGAGAGGGGGCAACTATGGCTACACCTTC.

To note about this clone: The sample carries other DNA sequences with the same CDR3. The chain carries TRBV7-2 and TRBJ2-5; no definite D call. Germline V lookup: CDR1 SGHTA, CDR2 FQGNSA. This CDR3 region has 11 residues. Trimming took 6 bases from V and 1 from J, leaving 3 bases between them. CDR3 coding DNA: TGTGCCAGCAGTTTCCAAGAGACCCAGTACTTC. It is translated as CASSFQETQYF.

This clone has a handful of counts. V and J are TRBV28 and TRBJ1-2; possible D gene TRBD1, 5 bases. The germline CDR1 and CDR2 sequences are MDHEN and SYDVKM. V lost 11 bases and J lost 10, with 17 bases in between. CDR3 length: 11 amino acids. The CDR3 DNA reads TGTGCCTCCTACTCGGGGGAAGACTACACCTTC. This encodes CASYSGEDYTF.

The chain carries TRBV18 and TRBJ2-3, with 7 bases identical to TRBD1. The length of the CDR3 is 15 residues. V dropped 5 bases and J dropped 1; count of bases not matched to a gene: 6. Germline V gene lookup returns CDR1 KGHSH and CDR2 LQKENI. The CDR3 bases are TGTGCCAGCTCATTCGACAGGGACGGCACAGATACGCAGTATTTT. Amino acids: CASSFDRDGTDTQYF.

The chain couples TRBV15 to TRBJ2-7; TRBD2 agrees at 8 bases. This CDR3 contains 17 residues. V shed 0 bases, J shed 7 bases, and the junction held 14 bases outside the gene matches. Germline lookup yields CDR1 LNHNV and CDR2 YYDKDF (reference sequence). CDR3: CATSRDFGGGQPWEQYF. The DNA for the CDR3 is TGTGCCACCAGCAGAGATTTCGGCGGGGGGCAGCCCTGGGAGCAGTACTTC. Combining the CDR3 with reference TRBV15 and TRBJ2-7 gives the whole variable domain DAMVIQNPRYQVTQFGKPVTLSCSQTLNHNVMYWYQQKSSQAPKLLFHYYDKDFNNEADTPDNFQSRRPNTSFCFLDIRSPGLGDTAMYLCATSRDFGGGQPWEQYFGPGTRLTVT.

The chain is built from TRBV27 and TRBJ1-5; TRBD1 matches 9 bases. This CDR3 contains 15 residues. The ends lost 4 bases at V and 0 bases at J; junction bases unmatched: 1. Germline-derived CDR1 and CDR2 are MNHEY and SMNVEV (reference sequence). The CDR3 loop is CASSWTGVSNQPQHF. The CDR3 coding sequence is TGTGCCAGCAGTTGGACAGGGGTTAGCAATCAGCCCCAGCATTTT.

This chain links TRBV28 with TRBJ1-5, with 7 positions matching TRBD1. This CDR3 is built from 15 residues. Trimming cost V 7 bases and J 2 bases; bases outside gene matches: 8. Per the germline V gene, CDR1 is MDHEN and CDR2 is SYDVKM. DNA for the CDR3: TGTGCCAGCATACTAGGGGGCACGGGCAATCAGCCCCAGCATTTT. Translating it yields CASILGGTGNQPQHF.